Listed here are 10 T cell receptor beta chains from one sample, sequenced in a study of metastatic and nonmetastatic thyroid tumors. No patient had received any treatment before thyroid surgery. TCRdb reanalyzed the PCR reads via MiXCR. The sample lists over 20,000 clones; 11% were seen once. Material: blood. The receptors derive from a female donor with papillary thyroid cancer or a benign thyroid nodule (not recorded which). Some clones in this sample may be carry-over from other donors' samples.

This clone was found many times. J is TRBJ2-7 and V is TRBV7-2, with 8 bases that match TRBD1. Germline trimming cut 1 base from V and 5 bases from J; bases unmatched to any gene: 7. The CDR3 extends over 15 amino acids. Germline V CDR1 and CDR2: SGHTA, FQGNSA. The CDR3: CASSLVWTGSHEQYF. CDR3 nucleotides: TGTGCCAGCAGCTTAGTATGGACAGGGTCCCACGAGCAGTACTTC. Full variable domain (remainder filled in from reference TRBV7-2 and TRBJ2-7): GAGVSQSPSNKVTEKGKDVELRCDPISGHTALYWYRQSLGQGLEFLIYFQGNSAPDKSGLPSDRFSAERTGGSVSTLTIQRTQQEDSAVYLCASSLVWTGSHEQYFGPGTRLTVT.

This clone was observed a handful of times. This chain links TRBV12-3 or TRBV12-4 with TRBJ2-1, with 7 nucleotides matching TRBD2. The J segment lost 2 bases and the V segment lost 2 bases, leaving 3 bases of the junction unmatched. This CDR3 contains 15 residues. The CDR3 DNA is TGTGCCAGCAGTTTACGGGAGGTGGCCTACAATGAGCAGTTCTTC. As protein: CASSLREVAYNEQFF.

This clone was seen many times. The chain recombines TRBV6-1 with TRBJ1-3; D not resolved. CDR1 and CDR2 from the germline V gene are MNHNS and SASEGT. CDR3 length equals 17 residues. The V gene lost 7 bases and the J gene lost 0 bases, with 19 bases spanning the gap. CDR3 bases: TGTGCCAGCATGAGAGTCAGCAACTCCGGCTCTGGAAACACCATATATTTT. It specifies CASMRVSNSGSGNTIYF.

This chain connects TRBV15 to TRBJ2-3; D is tentatively TRBD1 or TRBD2 (6 bases each). V lost 4 bases and J lost 4, with 24 bases in between. CDR3 length: 18 residues. The germline V gene encodes CDR1 LNHNV and CDR2 YYDKDF (reference sequence). CDR3 residues: CATSIDLGGGLSADTQYF. The CDR3, as DNA: TGTGCCACCAGCATAGACCTTGGAGGGGGTTTAAGCGCAGATACGCAGTATTTT.

This clone was observed many times. This chain connects TRBV20-1 to TRBJ2-2; TRBD1 aligns across 8 bases. Germline CDR1 reads DFQATT; CDR2 reads SNEGSKA (reference sequence). The J segment lost 2 bases and the V segment lost 4 bases, leaving 6 bases of the junction unmatched. The CDR3 length is 15 residues. CDR3 protein: CSAKDRVRNTGELFF. The CDR3 DNA reads as TGCAGTGCTAAGGACAGGGTGAGAAACACCGGGGAGCTGTTTTTT.

This clone is termed medium-sized (0.01 to 0.1%). J is TRBJ2-7 and V is TRBV6-5, with 11 bases aligning to TRBD2. Germline V gene sequence: CDR1 MNHEY, CDR2 SVGAGI. CDR3 length: 17 amino acids. Trimming cost V 0 bases and J 4 bases; bases outside gene matches: 8. The CDR3 bases are TGTGCCAGCAGTTACTCCTTAACCGGGACTAGCGGATACGAGCAGTACTTC. Amino acids: CASSYSLTGTSGYEQYF.

This clone was detected many times. The rearrangement joins TRBV19 to TRBJ2-7; 7 bases are shared with TRBD1. CDR1 LNHDA and CDR2 SQIVND come from the germline V gene (reference sequence). This CDR3 is built from 15 residues. V gave up 6 bases and J gave up 3 bases; unmatched junction bases: 11. The CDR3 DNA reads as TGTGCCAGTAGAAACACCGGGACAGCCCTCTACGAGCAGTACTTC. It encodes CASRNTGTALYEQYF.

This clone occurred many times. The CDR3 nucleotides read TGTGCCAGCAGCTTGGCGGGGCAGGGGAGCGAAAAACTGTTTTTT. Protein sequence: CASSLAGQGSEKLFF. This sequence joins TRBV5-6 and TRBJ1-4, with D perhaps matching TRBD1 (6 bases). The germline V gene encodes CDR1 SGHDT and CDR2 YYEEEE. CDR3 length: 15 amino acids. Trimming left V 0 bases short and J 8 bases short, with 14 bases between.

This clone was detected ten times or more. This chain links TRBV6-2 or TRBV6-3 with TRBJ1-1, with D possibly being TRBD1 (5 bases). The CDR3 length is 13 residues. Deletions cut 2 bases from V and 6 bases from J, with 10 bases between. Germline V gives CDR1 MNHEY, CDR2 SVGEGT. The CDR3 nucleotides read TGTGCCAGCAGTTACGTCCTGGGGGCTGAAGCTTTCTTT. Translating gives CASSYVLGAEAFF.

This clone was found a few times. The chain carries TRBV6-2 or TRBV6-3 and TRBJ2-5, with D perhaps matching TRBD1 (6 bases). Germline V gives CDR1 MNHEY, CDR2 SVGEGT. The CDR3 runs to 17 residues. The germline V and J ends were trimmed by 0 bases and 4 bases, with 18 bases remaining between them. CDR3 DNA sequence: TGTGCCAGCAGTTACTCGACGGACAGTGGGGGCCTAGAGACCCAGTACTTC. Amino acid sequence: CASSYSTDSGGLETQYF.